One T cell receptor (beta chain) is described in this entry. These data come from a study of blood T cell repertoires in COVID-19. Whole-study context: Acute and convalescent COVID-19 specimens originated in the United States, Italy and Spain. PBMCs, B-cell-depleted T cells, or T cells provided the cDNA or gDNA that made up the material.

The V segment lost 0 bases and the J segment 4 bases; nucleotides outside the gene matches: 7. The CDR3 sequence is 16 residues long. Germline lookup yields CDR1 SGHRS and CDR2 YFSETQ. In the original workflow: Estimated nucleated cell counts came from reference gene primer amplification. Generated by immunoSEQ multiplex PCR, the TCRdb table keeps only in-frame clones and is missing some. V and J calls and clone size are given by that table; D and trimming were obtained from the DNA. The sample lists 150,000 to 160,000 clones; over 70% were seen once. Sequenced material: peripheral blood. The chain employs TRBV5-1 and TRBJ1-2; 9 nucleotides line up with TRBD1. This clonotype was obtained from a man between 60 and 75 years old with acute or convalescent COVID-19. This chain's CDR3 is CASSLGGRTGVYGYTF. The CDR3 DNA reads TGCGCCAGCAGCTTGGGGGGCCGGACAGGGGTCTATGGCTACACCTTC.